Below are 21 T cell receptor beta chains sequenced from a single sample in a study of post-analysis software for immune sequencing data. Study-wide results and caveats: Five TRBV segments, including TRBV5-6, TRBV5-1 and TRBV20-1, were more frequent in patients than controls.

These receptors are not linked to any known antigen. Tagging with unique molecular identifiers was a feature of the TCR beta cDNA libraries. TCRdb independently ran MiXCR on the PCR reads; one entry per CDR3 protein. The sample includes approximately 460,000 distinct CDR3 sequences, 40% to 55% of them seen just once. Specimen: blood. These receptors were taken from a girl aged 10 to 17 with multiple sclerosis.

The V and J genes are TRBV3-1 and TRBJ2-1; D call uncertain. This CDR3 comprises 14 residues. V shed 4 bases and J shed 7 bases, with 14 bases lying between them. Per the germline V gene, CDR1 is LGHDT and CDR2 is YNNKEL (reference sequence). The CDR3 DNA is TGTGCCAGCAGCCGCGGTTCTTTCGTGAATGAGCAGTTCTTC. Translation gives CASSRGSFVNEQFF.

J is TRBJ1-3 and V is TRBV6-5; D uncertain. V was pared by 0 bases and J by 4 bases, with 16 bases between. Germline V CDR1 and CDR2: MNHEY, SVGAGI. This CDR3 comprises 17 residues. CDR3 protein: CASSYSIPSLGGNTIYF. The DNA for the CDR3 is TGTGCCAGCAGTTACTCGATTCCCTCGTTAGGCGGAAACACCATATATTTT.

A few counts support this clonotype. This sequence joins TRBV15 and TRBJ2-6; D unclear. Germline V gene lookup returns CDR1 LNHNV and CDR2 YYDKDF (reference sequence). The CDR3 runs 12 residues. The ends were cut back, 8 bases at V and 2 bases at J, with 4 bases in the middle. The CDR3 loop reads CATAAGANVLTF. The CDR3 region has the DNA TGTGCCACCGCGGCTGGGGCCAACGTCCTGACTTTC.

The chain employs TRBV5-1 and TRBJ1-1, with 10 bases aligning to TRBD1. With 0 bases clipped from V and 4 bases from J, the junction kept 6 bases outside the gene matches. Germline-derived CDR1 and CDR2 are SGHRS and YFSETQ. The CDR3 runs to 16 residues. The CDR3 region is CASSLVDGQGGTEAFF. The CDR3 DNA follows: TGCGCCAGCAGCTTGGTTGACGGACAGGGGGGCACTGAAGCTTTCTTT.

The V gene is TRBV28, the J gene TRBJ2-3, with 7 positions matching TRBD2. J was trimmed by 0 bases and V by 8 bases; bases with no gene match: 20. The CDR3 runs 19 residues. CDR1 and CDR2 from the germline V gene are MDHEN and SYDVKM. In DNA, the CDR3 is TGTGCCAGCCGAACCGGTCGTCAAATGGCTAGCGGAAGCACAGATACGCAGTATTTT. It encodes CASRTGRQMASGSTDTQYF.

This clonotype was counted between two and nine times. CDR3 in amino acids: CASSLIAGGASGANVLTF. CDR3 nucleotide sequence: TGTGCCAGCAGTTTGATTGCAGGGGGCGCTTCTGGGGCCAACGTCCTGACTTTC. This chain uses TRBV12-3 or TRBV12-4 with TRBJ2-6, with 8 bases aligning to TRBD1. This CDR3 has 18 residues. V lost 3 bases and J lost 1; bases outside the gene matches: 8.

As concerns this clonotype: One end of the junction varies from germline; a read error may be responsible. The chain has TRBV5-1 and TRBJ2-5, with TRBD2 matching over 11 bases. TRBJ2-7 matches the DNA end more closely, so the J call is doubtful. This CDR3 contains 15 residues. CDR1 SGHRS and CDR2 YFSETQ come from the germline V gene. CDR3 sequence: CAGSQLAGERDEQYF. The CDR3 DNA sequence: TGCGCCGGCAGCCAACTAGCGGGAGAACGGGACGAGCAGTACTTC.

CDR3 region: CASSPTWGLNTEAFF. The CDR3 DNA is TGTGCCAGCAGCCCGACGTGGGGGTTGAACACTGAAGCTTTCTTT. This chain joins TRBV11-2 and TRBJ1-1; a weak D match, TRBD1 (5 bases). V dropped 5 bases and J dropped 0 bases, with 13 bases sitting between them. The CDR3 consists of 15 residues. Germline values: CDR1 SGHAT, CDR2 FQNNGV.

The chain carries TRBV20-1 and TRBJ2-5; 7 nucleotides match TRBD1. CDR1 is DFQATT and CDR2 is SNEGSKA in the germline V gene (reference sequence). V lost 6 bases and J lost 2; bases outside the gene matches: 12. CDR3 length: 15 amino acids. The CDR3 loop reads CSASPADREQETQYF. CDR3 nucleotides: TGCAGTGCCTCACCTGCTGACAGGGAACAAGAGACCCAGTACTTC.

CDR3 bases: TGTGCCATCAGGGAAACTCTAGCGGGAGGGCCGTCCTACGAGCAGTACTTC. This sequence encodes CAIRETLAGGPSYEQYF. The chain is built from TRBV10-3 and TRBJ2-7; 12 positions match TRBD2. Germline CDR1 is ENHRY and CDR2 is SYGVKD. The CDR3 has 17 residues. The trim removed 6 bases at V and 1 base at J, leaving 10 bases unmatched.

The V and J genes are TRBV7-8 and TRBJ2-7; D is possibly TRBD2 (6 bases). Matching the DNA end better, TRBJ2-5 makes the J call doubtful. The CDR3 totals 12 residues. Germline lookup yields CDR1 SGHVS and CDR2 FQNEAQ. The CDR3 bases are TGTGCCAGCAGCCGTCGGGGGGAGACCCAGTACTTC. Translating gives CASSRRGETQYF.

This clonotype was counted ten times or more. The chain couples TRBV20-1 to TRBJ2-1; D not resolved. This CDR3 has 15 residues. From germline, CDR1 is DFQATT and CDR2 SNEGSKA (reference sequence). V lost 0 bases and J 3 bases, leaving 12 bases between the germline ends. CDR3 nucleotides: TGCAGTGCTAGAGATAATCTGCAGGTCTACAATGAGCAGTTCTTC. Amino acid sequence: CSARDNLQVYNEQFF.

This clonotype was recorded a few times. This chain uses TRBV29-1 with TRBJ1-1; 7 nucleotides line up with TRBD1. The CDR3 extends over 13 amino acids. The germline CDR1 and CDR2 sequences are SQVTM and ANQGSEA. J gave up 2 bases and V 7 bases, and 7 bases lay outside the gene matches. The DNA for the CDR3 is TGCAGCGGCCGAACAGGGGTAAACACTGAAGCTTTCTTT. Amino acids: CSGRTGVNTEAFF. Full variable domain (missing parts from reference TRBV29-1 and TRBJ1-1): SAVISQKPSRDICQRGTSLTIQCQVDSQVTMMFWYRQQPGQSLTLIATANQGSEATYESGFVIDKFPISRPNLTFSTLTVSNMSPEDSSIYLCSGRTGVNTEAFFGQGTRLTVV.

V and J are TRBV6-6 and TRBJ1-2; 7 nucleotides match TRBD1. This CDR3 has 15 residues. CDR1 is MNHNY and CDR2 is SVGAGI in the germline V gene (reference sequence). The V segment lost 2 bases and the J segment 2 bases; nucleotides outside the gene matches: 5. The CDR3 DNA reads TGTGCCAGCAGTTACCTCGGGACAGACAACTATGGCTACACCTTC. It specifies CASSYLGTDNYGYTF.

This clonotype has just a few counts. Its ends do not fully match the called genes, so a read error is possible. The V and J genes are TRBV7-2 and TRBJ2-1; D is tentatively TRBD1 or TRBD2 (6 bases each). Germline V CDR1 and CDR2: SGHTA, FQGNSA. The CDR3 totals 15 residues. CDR3 nucleotides: TGCGCCAGCGCCAACGGGGGCGGGACGTACAATGAGCAGTTCTTC. It encodes CASANGGGTYNEQFF.

V and J are TRBV29-1 and TRBJ2-1, with D maybe TRBD2 (6 bases). V lost 4 bases, J lost 4 bases, and 11 bases lay in between. CDR1 and CDR2 (germline): SQVTM, ANQGSEA. The CDR3 is 13 residues long. As DNA, the CDR3 is TGCAGCGTTGCTGGAGGGCGGTACAATGAGCAGTTCTTC. Protein sequence: CSVAGGRYNEQFF.

V usage is TRBV5-5 and J usage is TRBJ1-6, with D hard to call. The CDR3 runs to 14 residues. Per the germline V gene, CDR1 is SGHKS and CDR2 is YYEKEE (reference sequence). V was trimmed by 0 bases and J by 10 bases, leaving 11 bases between them. The CDR3 reads CASSLARKVSPLHF. The CDR3 DNA follows: TGTGCCAGCAGCTTGGCCAGAAAGGTCTCACCCCTCCACTTT.

The V call is TRBV7-3, the J call TRBJ2-3; 10 nucleotides match TRBD2. Germline loops: CDR1 SGHTA, CDR2 FQGTGA. The CDR3 consists of 16 residues. J lost 4 bases, V lost 4 bases, and 8 bases had no gene match. The CDR3 sequence: CASSSVAGGSADTQYF. For the CDR3, the DNA is TGTGCCAGCAGCTCTGTAGCGGGAGGATCAGCAGATACGCAGTATTTT.

The V gene is TRBV7-3, the J gene TRBJ1-2, with D unclear. The V end lost 3 bases, the J end lost 4 bases, and 9 bases lay between the germline ends. This CDR3 has 13 amino acids. The germline V gene has CDR1 SGHTA and CDR2 FQGTGA. CDR3 sequence (DNA): TGTGCCAGCAGCTTTTCACCCAGCTATGGCTACACCTTC. Protein product: CASSFSPSYGYTF.

For the CDR3, the DNA is TGCAGTGCTAGTGCGGGTGATCAGCCCCAGCATTTT. Its protein product is CSASAGDQPQHF. This chain links TRBV20-1 with TRBJ1-5; D is unclear. V lost 3 bases, J lost 5 bases, and 8 bases lay in between. The CDR3 extends over 12 amino acids. CDR1 and CDR2 from the germline V gene are DFQATT and SNEGSKA (reference sequence).

The chain uses TRBV20-1 and TRBJ2-7; the D is unclear. Germline lookup yields CDR1 DFQATT and CDR2 SNEGSKA (reference sequence). The CDR3 is made up of 14 amino acids. Trimming cost V 5 bases and J 0 bases, with 14 bases left between them. The CDR3, as DNA: TGCAGTGCTGGGCAGGCGGTTGCCTCCTACGAGCAGTACTTC. This gives the protein CSAGQAVASYEQYF.